The rows below give T cell receptor beta chains drawn from one sample of a study of technical replicates of blood from several donors. The repertoire was sequenced with immunoSEQ multiplex PCR; TCRdb's copy has only in-frame clones and lacks some. The table records 80,000 or so clones, 81% of them present only once. The source material was PBMCs. The source of these receptors is a human donor in good health. Some clones in this sample may be carry-over from other donors' samples. Each CDR3 is given with its conserved first and last residue. D genes are given only for firm matches. Size is omitted from some rows. Given values are once, few, many or a class for expanded clones.

v_call	d_call	clone_size	j_call	cdr3_nt	cdr3_aa
TRBV30	NA	NA	TRBJ2-7	TGTGCCTGGAGCCGGGGTGGGTCCTACGAGCAGTACTTC	CAWSRGGSYEQYF
TRBV7-2	NA	once	TRBJ2-4	TGTGCCAGCAGCTTAGCGCTTGGGGTAGCGAGGGCCAAAAACATTCAGTACTTC	CASSLALGVARAKNIQYF
TRBV2	TRBD2	NA	TRBJ2-1	TGTGCCAGACAACGGGAGGGCCTTCCGCCTGAGCAGTTCTTC	CARQREGLPPEQFF
TRBV7-9	NA	NA	TRBJ1-4	TGTGCCAGCAGCTTATGGGGCGTTGCAGAAGGGAAACTGTTTTTT	CASSLWGVAEGKLFF
TRBV29-1	NA	NA	TRBJ1-1	TGCAGCGTTGATACAGGAATGAACACTGAAGCTTTCTTT	CSVDTGMNTEAFF
TRBV5-4	NA	NA	TRBJ1-2	TGTGCCAGCAGCTTGGATAACAGAGGCTACACCTTC	CASSLDNRGYTF
TRBV4-3	NA	NA	TRBJ2-7	TGCGCCAGCAGCCAAGATACCACCGGGGTCATTTTCTCCTACGAGCAGTACTTC	CASSQDTTGVIFSYEQYF
TRBV2	NA	NA	TRBJ2-3	TGTGCCAGCAGACTAACGAGGTCCACAGATACGCAGTATTTT	CASRLTRSTDTQYF
TRBV10-3	NA	NA	TRBJ2-7	TGTGCCATCAGCGATCAACAAGGACGGGACTACGAGCAGTACTTC	CAISDQQGRDYEQYF
TRBV4-1	NA	NA	TRBJ1-5	TGCGCCAGCAGCCAAGCCACGGGACTGAATAATCAGCCCCAGCATTTT	CASSQATGLNNQPQHF
TRBV18	NA	NA	TRBJ1-3	TGTGCCAGCTCACTCGCTATCTCTGGAAACACCATATATTTT	CASSLAISGNTIYF
TRBV6-6	TRBD2	NA	TRBJ2-7	TGTGCCACCACCCGAGGGAGGGGATACGAGCAGTACTTC	CATTRGRGYEQYF
TRBV2	NA	NA	TRBJ2-5	TGTGCCAGCAGGGGGGGGCGCAGGGAGACCCAGTACTTC	CASRGGRRETQYF
TRBV4-2	NA	NA	TRBJ2-1	TGTGCCAGCAGCGCAAGGGGGCGGGGGGACTACAATGAGCAGTTCTTC	CASSARGRGDYNEQFF
TRBV4-3	NA	NA	TRBJ2-7	TGCGCCAGCAGCCAAGACTACGGGTACGAGCAGTACTTC	CASSQDYGYEQYF
TRBV5-1	TRBD2	NA	TRBJ2-4	TGCGCCAGCAGCTTGGTGGGGGAGGGAAACATTCAGTACTTC	CASSLVGEGNIQYF
TRBV6-5	NA	NA	TRBJ1-3	TGTGCCAGCAGGGCCCGAGGACAGTATGGAAACACCATATATTTT	CASRARGQYGNTIYF
TRBV10-3	TRBD1	NA	TRBJ1-2	TGTGCCATCAGAGTAGACAGGGGGCTGTCGAATGGCTACACCTTC	CAIRVDRGLSNGYTF
TRBV4-3	NA	NA	TRBJ1-1	TGCGCCAGCAGCCAAGGTCCCCCGTCGGGTGGGAACACTGAAGCTTTCTTT	CASSQGPPSGGNTEAFF
TRBV6-1	NA	NA	TRBJ1-1	TGTGCCAGCAGTGAAGCACGAACAGGTTACACTGAAGCTTTCTTT	CASSEARTGYTEAFF
TRBV29-1	NA	NA	TRBJ2-5	TGCAGCGCTAGAAGACTACATCAAGAGACCCAGTACTTC	CSARRLHQETQYF
TRBV7-2	NA	NA	TRBJ1-1	TGTGCCAGCAGCTCACAGGGAAGGGACACTGAAGCTTTCTTT	CASSSQGRDTEAFF
TRBV7-9	NA	NA	TRBJ2-5	TGTGCCAGCAGCCGGTCGGGGGACGAGACCCAGTACTTC	CASSRSGDETQYF
TRBV9	TRBD2	NA	TRBJ2-3	TGTGCCAGCAGCGTAGGAACTAGCGGGACGCAGTATTTT	CASSVGTSGTQYF
TRBV5-1	NA	NA	TRBJ2-1	TGCGCCAGCAGCTTGGTGTTCGATGAGCAGTTCTTC	CASSLVFDEQFF
TRBV5-4	TRBD1	few	TRBJ1-1	TGTGCCAGCAGCTTGACCACAGGGGGAAACACTGAAGCTTTCTTT	CASSLTTGGNTEAFF
TRBV6-1	TRBD2	NA	TRBJ2-7	TGTGCCAGCAGTGAAAGCGGGGGTCCTTTCGTGGGGGAGCAGTACTTC	CASSESGGPFVGEQYF
TRBV5-4	TRBD2	NA	TRBJ2-5	TGTGCCAGCAGCTCTAGCGGGGGGAGGGAGACCCAGTACTTC	CASSSSGGRETQYF
TRBV13	TRBD2	once	TRBJ2-3	TGTGCCAGCAGCCGAGCGGGAGAGGGCACGCAGTATTTT	CASSRAGEGTQYF
TRBV19	NA	NA	TRBJ1-6	TGTGCCAGTAGTATAACTCGGCAGGGTGATTCACCCCTCCACTTT	CASSITRQGDSPLHF
TRBV4-1	NA	NA	TRBJ1-2	TGCGCCAGCAGCCTGCGGGACGGAAACTATGGCTACACCTTC	CASSLRDGNYGYTF
TRBV2	NA	NA	TRBJ1-2	TGTGCCAGCAGCGGTCAGGGTGCTGACTATGGCTACACCTTC	CASSGQGADYGYTF
TRBV30	NA	NA	TRBJ2-7	TGTGCCTGGAGTGTACAGGAGGCAGGGGTTGGGTACTTC	CAWSVQEAGVGYF
TRBV6-6	TRBD2	NA	TRBJ2-1	TGTGCCAGCAGTCCCCCGGGACTAGCGGGAGCGGGTGAGCAGTTCTTC	CASSPPGLAGAGEQFF
TRBV6-5	TRBD1	NA	TRBJ2-7	TGTGCCAGCAAGGGGACAGCGCTAACCTACGAGCAGTACTTC	CASKGTALTYEQYF
TRBV29-1	TRBD2	NA	TRBJ2-5	TGCAGCGTTGTTGGTAGCGGGGGACTAGAGACCCAGTACTTC	CSVVGSGGLETQYF
TRBV19	NA	NA	TRBJ2-3	TGTGCCAGTAGTCCCTTACGGGGGGATACGCAGTATTTT	CASSPLRGDTQYF
TRBV5-6	NA	NA	TRBJ2-3	TGTGCCAGCAGCTGGCTATACGGGGGGCACAAAGATACGCAGTATTTT	CASSWLYGGHKDTQYF
TRBV9	NA	NA	TRBJ1-5	TGTGCCAGCAGCGTAGGGACAAATAGCAATCAGCCCCAGCATTTT	CASSVGTNSNQPQHF
TRBV5-1	TRBD1	NA	TRBJ2-7	TGCGCCAGCAGCGTCGGGACAGGGCGGCACGAGCAGTACTTC	CASSVGTGRHEQYF
TRBV6-5	NA	NA	TRBJ1-1	TGTGCCAGCGGTGGACAGTTGGGCACTGAAGCTTTCTTT	CASGGQLGTEAFF
TRBV30	TRBD1	NA	TRBJ1-1	TGTGCCTGGAGTGAACAGGGGGGAGAAGCTTTCTTT	CAWSEQGGEAFF
TRBV28	NA	few	TRBJ2-3	TGTGCCAGCAGTCCCGGCACAGATACGCAGTATTTT	CASSPGTDTQYF